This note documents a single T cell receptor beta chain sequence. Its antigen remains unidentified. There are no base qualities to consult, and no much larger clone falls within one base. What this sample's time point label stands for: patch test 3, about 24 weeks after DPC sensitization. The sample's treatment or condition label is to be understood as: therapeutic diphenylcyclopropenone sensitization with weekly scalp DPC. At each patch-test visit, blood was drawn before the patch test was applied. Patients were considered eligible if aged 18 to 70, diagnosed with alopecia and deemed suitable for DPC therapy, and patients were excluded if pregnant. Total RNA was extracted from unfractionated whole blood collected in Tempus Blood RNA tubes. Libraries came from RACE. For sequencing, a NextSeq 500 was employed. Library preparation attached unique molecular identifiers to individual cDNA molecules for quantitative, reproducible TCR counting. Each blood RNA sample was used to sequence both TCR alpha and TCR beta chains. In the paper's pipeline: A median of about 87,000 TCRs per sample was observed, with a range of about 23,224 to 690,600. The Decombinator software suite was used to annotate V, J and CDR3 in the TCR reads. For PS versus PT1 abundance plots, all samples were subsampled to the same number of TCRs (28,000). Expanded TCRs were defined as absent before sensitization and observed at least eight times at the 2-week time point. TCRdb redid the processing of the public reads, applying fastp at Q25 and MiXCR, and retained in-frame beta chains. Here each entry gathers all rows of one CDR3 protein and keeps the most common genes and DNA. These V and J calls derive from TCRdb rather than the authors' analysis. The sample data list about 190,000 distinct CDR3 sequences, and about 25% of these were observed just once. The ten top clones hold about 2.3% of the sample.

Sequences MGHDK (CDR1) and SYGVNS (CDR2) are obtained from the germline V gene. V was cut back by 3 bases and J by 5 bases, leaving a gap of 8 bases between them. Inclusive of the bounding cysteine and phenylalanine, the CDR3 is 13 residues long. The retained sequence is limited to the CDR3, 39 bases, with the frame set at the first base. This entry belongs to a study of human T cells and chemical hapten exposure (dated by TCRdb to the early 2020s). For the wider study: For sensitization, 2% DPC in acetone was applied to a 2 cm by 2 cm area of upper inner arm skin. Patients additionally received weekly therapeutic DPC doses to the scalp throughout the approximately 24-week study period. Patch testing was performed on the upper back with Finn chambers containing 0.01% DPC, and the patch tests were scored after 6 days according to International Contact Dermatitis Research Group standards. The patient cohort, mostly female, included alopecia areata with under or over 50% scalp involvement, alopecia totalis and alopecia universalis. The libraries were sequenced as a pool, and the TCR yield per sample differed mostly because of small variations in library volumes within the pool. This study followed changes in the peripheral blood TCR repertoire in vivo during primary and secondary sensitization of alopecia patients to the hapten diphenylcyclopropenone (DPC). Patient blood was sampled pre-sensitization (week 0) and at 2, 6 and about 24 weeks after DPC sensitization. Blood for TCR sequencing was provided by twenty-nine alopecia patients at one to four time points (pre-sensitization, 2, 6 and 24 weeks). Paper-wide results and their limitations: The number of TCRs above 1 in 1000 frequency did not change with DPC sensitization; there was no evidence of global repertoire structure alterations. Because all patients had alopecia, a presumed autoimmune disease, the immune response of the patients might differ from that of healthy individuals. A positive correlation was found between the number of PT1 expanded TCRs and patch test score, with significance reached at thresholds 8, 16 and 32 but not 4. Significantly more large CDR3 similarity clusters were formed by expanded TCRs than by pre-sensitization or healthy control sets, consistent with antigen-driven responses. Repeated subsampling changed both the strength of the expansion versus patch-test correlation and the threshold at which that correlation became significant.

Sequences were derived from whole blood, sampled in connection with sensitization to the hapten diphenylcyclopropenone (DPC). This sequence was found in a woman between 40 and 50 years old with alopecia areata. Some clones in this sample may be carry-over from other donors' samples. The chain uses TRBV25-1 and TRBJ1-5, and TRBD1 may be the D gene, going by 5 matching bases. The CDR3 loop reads CASSEGDHQPQHF. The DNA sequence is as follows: TGTGCCAGCAGTGAGGGGGATCATCAGCCCCAGCATTTT.